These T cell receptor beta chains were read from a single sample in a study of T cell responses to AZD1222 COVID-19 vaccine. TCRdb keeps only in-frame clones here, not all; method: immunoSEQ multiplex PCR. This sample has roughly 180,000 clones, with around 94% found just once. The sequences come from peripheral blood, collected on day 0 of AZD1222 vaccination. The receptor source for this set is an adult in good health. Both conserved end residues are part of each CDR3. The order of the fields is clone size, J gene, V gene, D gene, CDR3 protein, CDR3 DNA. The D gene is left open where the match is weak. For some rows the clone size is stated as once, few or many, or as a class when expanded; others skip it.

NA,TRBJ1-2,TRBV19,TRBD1,CASSTGQGVSGYTF,TGTGCCAGTAGTACAGGACAGGGGGTGAGCGGCTACACCTTC
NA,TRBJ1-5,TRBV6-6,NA,CASSYGRGVNQPQHF,TGTGCCAGCAGTTACGGTAGGGGGGTCAATCAGCCCCAGCATTTT
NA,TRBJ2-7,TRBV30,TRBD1,CAWSVLDRGYEQYF,TGTGCCTGGAGTGTACTGGACAGGGGATACGAGCAGTACTTC
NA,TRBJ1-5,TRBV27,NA,CASSMIQGFHQPQHF,TGTGCCAGCAGTATGATCCAGGGGTTTCATCAGCCCCAGCATTTT
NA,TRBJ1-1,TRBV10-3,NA,CAISESELHGGSEAFF,TGTGCCATCAGTGAGTCGGAACTACACGGGGGGAGTGAAGCTTTCTTT
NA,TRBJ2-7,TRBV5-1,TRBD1,CASSLDISGTENF,TGCGCCAGCAGCTTGGATATTTCCGGGACAGAAAATTTC
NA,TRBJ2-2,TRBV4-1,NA,CASSQFDSGYTGELFF,TGCGCCAGCAGCCAATTTGACAGCGGTTATACCGGGGAGCTGTTTTTT
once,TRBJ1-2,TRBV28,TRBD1,CASSPPQGAVGYTF,TGTGCCAGCAGTCCACCACAGGGGGCTGTCGGCTACACCTTC
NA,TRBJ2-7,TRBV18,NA,CASSPQRSSDEQYF,TGTGCCAGCTCACCACAGCGGTCCTCGGACGAGCAGTACTTC
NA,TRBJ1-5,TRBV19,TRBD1,CASSPSGQGHQPQHF,TGTGCCAGTAGTCCCTCCGGACAGGGACATCAGCCCCAGCATTTT
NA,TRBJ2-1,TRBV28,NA,CASSLPLRTEQFF,TGTGCCAGCAGTTTACCCCTCCGGACTGAGCAGTTCTTC
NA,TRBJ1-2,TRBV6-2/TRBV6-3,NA,CASSLNRVGLGYTF,TGTGCCAGCAGTCTCAACAGGGTAGGATTGGGCTACACCTTC
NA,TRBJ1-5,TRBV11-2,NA,CASSLGESQPQHF,TGTGCCAGCAGCTTAGGTGAAAGCCAGCCCCAGCATTTT
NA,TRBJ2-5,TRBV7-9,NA,CASSLSETQYF,TGTGCCAGCAGCTTATCGGAGACCCAGTACTTC
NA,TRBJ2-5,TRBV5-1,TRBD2,CATKKPGGETQYF,TGCGCCACCAAGAAACCGGGGGGAGAGACCCAGTACTTC
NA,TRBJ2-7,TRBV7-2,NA,CASSSRGVSSYEQYF,TGTGCCAGCAGCTCCAGGGGCGTCAGCTCCTACGAGCAGTACTTC
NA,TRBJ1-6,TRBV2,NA,CASSLRGDSPLHF,TGTGCCAGCAGCCTCCGTGGGGATTCACCCCTCCACTTT
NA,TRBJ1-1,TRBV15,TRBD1,CATSSGADGYRGLIEAFF,TGTGCCACCAGCAGTGGGGCTGACGGTTACAGGGGGCTAATAGAAGCTTTCTTT
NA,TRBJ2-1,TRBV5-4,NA,CASSRRGSLNEQFF,TGTGCCAGCAGCCGTAGGGGTTCGCTGAATGAGCAGTTCTTC
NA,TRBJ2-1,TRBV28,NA,CASTGPAANEQFF,TGTGCCAGCACCGGACCCGCCGCCAATGAGCAGTTCTTC
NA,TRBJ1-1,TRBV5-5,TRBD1,CASSLAVTGKANTEAFF,TGTGCCAGCAGCTTGGCCGTGACAGGGAAGGCGAACACTGAAGCTTTCTTT
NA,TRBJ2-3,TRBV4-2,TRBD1,CASSQRGQTQTGNTDTQYF,TGTGCCAGCAGCCAGAGGGGACAGACGCAGACTGGGAACACAGATACGCAGTATTTT
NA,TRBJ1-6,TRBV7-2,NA,CASRDVRRGRSYNSPLHF,TGTGCCAGCAGGGACGTTCGCAGGGGCCGGTCCTATAATTCACCCCTCCACTTT
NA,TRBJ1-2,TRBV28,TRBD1,CASSPYRGYGYTF,TGTGCCAGCAGTCCCTACAGGGGTTATGGCTACACCTTC
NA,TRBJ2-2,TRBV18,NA,CASSLSTGELFF,TGTGCCAGCTCACTTTCCACCGGGGAGCTGTTTTTT
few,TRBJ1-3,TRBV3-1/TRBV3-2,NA,CASSQSGNTIYF,TGTGCCAGCAGCCAGTCTGGGAACACCATATATTTT
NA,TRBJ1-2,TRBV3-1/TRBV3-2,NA,CASSPLIMGNYGYTF,TGTGCCAGCAGCCCGTTGATAATGGGGAACTATGGCTACACCTTC
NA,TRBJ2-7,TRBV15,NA,CATSNQMRLVIEQYF,TGTGCCACCAGCAATCAGATGAGACTAGTCATCGAGCAGTACTTC
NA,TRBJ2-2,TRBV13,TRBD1,CASGIGGSYTGELFF,TGTGCCAGCGGAATAGGGGGCTCATACACCGGGGAGCTGTTTTTT
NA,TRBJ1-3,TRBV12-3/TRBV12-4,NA,CASRKGNTIYF,TGTGCCAGCAGGAAGGGAAACACCATATATTTT
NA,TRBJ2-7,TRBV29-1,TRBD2,CSVALAGPYEQYF,TGCAGCGTTGCACTAGCGGGCCCCTACGAGCAGTACTTC
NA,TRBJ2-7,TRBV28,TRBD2,CASSLGTSGRRISYEQYF,TGTGCCAGCAGTTTGGGGACTAGCGGGAGGCGGATCTCCTACGAGCAGTACTTC
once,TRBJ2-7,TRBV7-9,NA,CASSFNSRYEQYF,TGTGCCAGCAGCTTTAACAGTCGCTACGAGCAGTACTTC
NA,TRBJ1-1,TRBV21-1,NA,CASSRQDTEAFF,TGTGCCAGCAGTAGACAGGACACTGAAGCTTTCTTT
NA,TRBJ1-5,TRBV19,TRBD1,CASRPRGGASQPQHF,TGTGCCAGTAGGCCCAGAGGGGGCGCATCTCAGCCCCAGCATTTT
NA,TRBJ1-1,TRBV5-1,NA,CASSLGSGQPFLTEAFF,TGCGCCAGCAGCTTGGGATCGGGCCAGCCTTTTTTGACGGAAGCTTTCTTT
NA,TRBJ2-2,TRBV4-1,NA,CASSPGLDTGELFF,TGCGCCAGCAGCCCGGGACTTGACACCGGGGAGCTGTTTTTT
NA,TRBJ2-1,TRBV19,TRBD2,CASSTPAGVDEQFF,TGTGCCAGTAGTACCCCCGCGGGGGTCGATGAGCAGTTCTTC
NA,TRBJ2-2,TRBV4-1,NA,CASSQDAGYTGELFF,TGCGCCAGCAGCCAAGATGCGGGGTACACCGGGGAGCTGTTTTTT
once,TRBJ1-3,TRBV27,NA,CASSPTRGNTIYF,TGTGCCAGCAGCCCGACCAGAGGAAACACCATATATTTT
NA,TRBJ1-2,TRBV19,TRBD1,CASSGTANYGYTF,TGTGCCAGTAGTGGGACAGCTAACTATGGCTACACCTTC
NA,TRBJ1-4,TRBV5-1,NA,CASSLGRGGVKLFF,TGCGCCAGCAGCTTAGGCAGGGGAGGTGTAAAACTGTTTTTT
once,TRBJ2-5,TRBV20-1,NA,CSASPFVYGETQYF,TGCAGTGCTAGTCCCTTTGTGTACGGGGAGACCCAGTACTTC
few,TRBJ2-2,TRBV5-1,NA,CASSLGQVGELFF,TGCGCCAGCAGCTTGGGCCAGGTCGGGGAGCTGTTTTTT
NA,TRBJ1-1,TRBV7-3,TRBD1,CASSLDRASEAFF,TGTGCCAGCAGCCTGGACAGGGCGAGTGAAGCTTTCTTT
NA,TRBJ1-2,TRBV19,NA,CASSRSGSSYGYTF,TGTGCCAGTAGTAGATCAGGGTCGAGCTATGGCTACACCTTC
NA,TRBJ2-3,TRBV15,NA,CATSRDPSSGTDTQYF,TGTGCCACCAGCAGAGATCCAAGCAGTGGCACAGATACGCAGTATTTT
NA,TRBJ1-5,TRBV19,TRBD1,CASSRGGQGAFQPQHF,TGTGCCAGTAGCCGCGGGGGACAGGGGGCCTTTCAGCCCCAGCATTTT
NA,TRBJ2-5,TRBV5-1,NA,CASSLGSTTQETQYF,TGCGCCAGCAGCTTGGGATCTACGACTCAAGAGACCCAGTACTTC
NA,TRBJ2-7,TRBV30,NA,CAWSAGMHYEQYF,TGTGCCTGGAGTGCAGGGATGCACTACGAGCAGTACTTC
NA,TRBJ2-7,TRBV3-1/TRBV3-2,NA,CASSLTTPYEQYF,TGTGCCAGCAGCCTCACAACCCCCTACGAGCAGTACTTC
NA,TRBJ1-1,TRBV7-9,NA,CASSTDRSMNTEAFF,TGTGCCAGCAGCACTGACAGGTCCATGAACACTGAAGCTTTCTTT
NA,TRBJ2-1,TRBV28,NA,CASSFRPVSEQFF,TGTGCCAGCAGTTTTCGGCCAGTAAGTGAGCAGTTCTTC
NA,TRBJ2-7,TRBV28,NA,CASERDNFYEQYF,TGTGCCAGCGAAAGGGACAACTTCTACGAGCAGTACTTC
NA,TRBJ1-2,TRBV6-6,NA,CASQLGGRGYTF,TGTGCCAGCCAGCTGGGGGGTAGAGGCTACACCTTC
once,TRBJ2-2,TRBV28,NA,CASSVGTGELFF,TGTGCCAGCAGTGTCGGAACCGGGGAGCTGTTTTTT
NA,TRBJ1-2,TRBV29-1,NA,CSVGGGDPEVNYGYTF,TGCAGCGTTGGAGGGGGAGATCCAGAAGTTAACTATGGCTACACCTTC